This T cell receptor (beta chain) is from a study of cytomegalovirus exposure and HLA in healthy donors. Whole-study context: Approximately 180 million T cells yielded approximately 100 million unique TCR beta sequences, as an earlier analysis found. Findings and limits, study-wide: At a 0.05 false discovery rate, a later analysis found around 15,000 TCR beta sequences to be associated with HLA alleles.

CDR1 and CDR2 (germline): SGHNT, YYREEE (reference sequence). The CDR3 loop spans 15 amino acids. V lost 7 bases, J lost 2 bases, and 8 bases stayed unmatched. Use of 60 Vbeta and 13 Jbeta primers characterized the PCR. The method was immunoSEQ multiplex PCR; TCRdb's version includes in-frame clones alone and lacks a portion of them. The repertoire holds roughly 160,000 clones, with approximately 85% as singletons. This clone has just one count. Its antigen remains unidentified. Other DNA sequences in this specimen translate into the identical CDR3. Sequenced sample: PBMCs. This clonotype originated in a man aged 50 to 59 in good health and CMV-seropositive. The chain recombines TRBV5-4 with TRBJ2-2, with 7 positions matching TRBD2. The CDR3 nucleotides are TGTGCCAGCTCCCTGGCTAGCGGTAACACCGGGGAGCTGTTTTTT. This translates into CASSLASGNTGELFF.